What follows describes a single TCR beta chain. Its matching antigen is unknown. This entry is derived from a study of cytomegalovirus exposure and HLA in healthy donors. The germline gives CDR1 MGHRA, CDR2 YSYEKL. With 4 bases clipped from V and 8 bases from J, the junction kept 9 bases outside the gene matches. The CDR3 is made up of 15 amino acids. Whole-study findings and limits: Researchers catalogued 160 or so TCR beta chains as cytomegalovirus-associated.

Primers included in the PCR were 60 Vbeta and 13 Jbeta primers. Only in-frame clones appear in the TCRdb table, and some are missing; sequencing was by immunoSEQ multiplex PCR. The sample has 120,000 to 150,000 clones, roughly 66% seen once. This chain links TRBV4-1 with TRBJ1-4; 8 nucleotides agree with TRBD1. Sequencing was carried out using PBMCs. The origin of this receptor is a woman aged 18-29 years in good health and CMV-seronegative. The CDR3 region has the DNA TGCGCCAGCAGCCGCACGACAGGGGTCGGGGAAAAACTGTTTTTT. Protein product: CASSRTTGVGEKLFF.